This T cell receptor (beta chain) comes out of a study of T cells after posttransplantation cyclophosphamide. The protocol was immunoSEQ multiplex PCR, while the TCRdb copy is restricted to in-frame clones and leaves out a portion. There are 20,000 to 30,000 clones in the sample, none observed a single time. The CDR3 totals 15 residues. Germline assignment: CDR1 SGHVS and CDR2 FQNEAQ. V gave up 5 bases and J gave up 0 bases, with 13 bases separating them. This related bone marrow graft donor gave peripheral blood on the day of marrow donation. This clone was counted at least ten times. This sequence originates from a woman aged 50 to 65 in good health, CMV-negative, and a related stem cell transplant donor. The sample comprised PBMCs. This chain uses TRBV7-8 with TRBJ2-5; TRBD2 is a possible D gene (5 bases). The DNA of the CDR3 is TGTGCCAGCAGCGCTTCCGGGAAGTACCAAGAGACCCAGTACTTC. Amino acid sequence: CASSASGKYQETQYF. The complete variable domain, with remaining parts taken from reference TRBV7-8 and TRBJ2-5, reads GAGVSQSPRYKVAKRGQDVALRCDPISGHVSLFWYQQALGQGPEFLTYFQNEAQLDKSGLPSDRFFAERPEGSVSTLKIQRTQQEDSAVYLCASSASGKYQETQYFGPGTRLLVL.